One sample yielded the 20 T cell receptor beta chains listed below, sequenced in a study of blood T cell repertoires in COVID-19. The data were produced by immunoSEQ multiplex PCR, yet TCRdb's version contains in-frame clones alone and is incomplete. The sample lists 150,000 to 200,000 clones, around 87% seen once, with 7% in the top ten. The source material was peripheral blood. These receptors all come from a woman older than 75 in a cohort sampled during active or convalescent COVID-19.

The J gene is TRBJ1-2, the V gene TRBV5-4; 9 bases fit TRBD1. V lost 4 bases to trimming and J lost 6 bases; unmatched junction nucleotides: 10. Germline CDR1 reads SGHNT; CDR2 reads YYREEE (reference sequence). CDR3 length: 15 amino acids. In DNA form, the CDR3 reads TGTGCCAGCAGCCCATCAGGACAGGGGCACGATGGCTACACCTTC. Its translation: CASSPSGQGHDGYTF.

CDR3 coding DNA: TGTGCCAGCAGCCCACAGCGGGGCACCACAGATACGCAGTATTTT. Amino acid sequence: CASSPQRGTTDTQYF. The chain recombines TRBV14 with TRBJ2-3; TRBD2 matches at 7 bases. CDR3 length equals 15 residues. J lost 2 bases, V lost 4 bases, and 6 bases had no gene match. Germline values: CDR1 SGHDN, CDR2 FVKESK.

This clone has just one count. This chain joins TRBV2 and TRBJ2-5; D is unresolved. The CDR3 runs to 14 residues. V lost 2 bases, J lost 2 bases, and 9 bases lay in between. The germline V gene has CDR1 SNHLY and CDR2 FYNNEI. CDR3 sequence: CASSELRMQETQYF. The CDR3 DNA is TGTGCCAGCAGTGAACTCAGGATGCAAGAGACCCAGTACTTC. Combining the CDR3 with reference TRBV2 and TRBJ2-5 gives the whole variable domain EPEVTQTPSHQVTQMGQEVILRCVPISNHLYFYWYRQILGQKVEFLVSFYNNEISEKSEIFDDQFSVERPDGSNFTLKIRSTKLEDSAMYFCASSELRMQETQYFGPGTRLLVL.

The chain links TRBV5-4 to TRBJ2-7; 7 bases map to TRBD1. This CDR3 region has 14 residues. V lost 3 bases, J lost 0 bases, and 3 bases stayed unmatched. Germline V CDR1 and CDR2: SGHNT, YYREEE (reference sequence). The CDR3 nucleotides are TGTGCCAGCAGCTCGCCAGGGGGCTCCTACGAGCAGTACGTC. Translating it yields CASSSPGGSYEQYV.

The CDR3 loop is CASRPLAGVVDTQYF. The CDR3 DNA follows: TGTGCCAGCAGACCGCTAGCGGGAGTGGTGGATACGCAGTATTTT. The rearrangement joins TRBV2 to TRBJ2-3; the match to TRBD2 covers 10 bases. With V trimmed by 6 bases and J by 6 bases, 9 bases remained unmatched. This CDR3 region has 15 residues. CDR1 is SNHLY, CDR2 FYNNEI, per germline.

The rearrangement links TRBV19 to TRBJ2-7; D uncertain. CDR3 length equals 14 residues. Per germline, CDR1 LNHDA and CDR2 SQIVND (reference sequence). The ends were cut back, 3 bases at V and 0 bases at J, with 9 bases in the middle. The CDR3 nucleotides read TGTGCCAGTAGTATTACCAGATACTCCTACGAGCAGTACTTC. This encodes CASSITRYSYEQYF.

The chain uses TRBV21-1 and TRBJ1-1; TRBD1 is the table's D call, not checked against the DNA. TRBV21-1 is a recognized pseudogene. The CDR3 has 13 residues. This chain's CDR3 is CASFRDINTEAFF. Written as DNA, the CDR3 is TGTGCCAGCTTCCGGGACATAAACACTGAAGCTTTCTTT.

The chain uses TRBV28 and TRBJ1-4; D gene ambiguous. Trimming removed 2 bases at V and 8 bases at J, with 18 bases between. The CDR3 loop spans 16 amino acids. Germline values: CDR1 MDHEN, CDR2 SYDVKM. The CDR3 DNA reads TGTGCCAGCAGTTTAGTTGCGCGGGGAATCGGAGAAAAACTGTTTTTT. Its protein product is CASSLVARGIGEKLFF.

The V call is TRBV29-1, the J call TRBJ1-1; a weak D match, TRBD1 (6 bases). This CDR3 is built from 13 residues. The V gene lost 4 bases and the J gene lost 2 bases, with 11 bases spanning the gap. The germline V gene encodes CDR1 SQVTM and CDR2 ANQGSEA. DNA for the CDR3: TGCAGCGTTGCGGCCGGGACAAACACTGAAGCTTTCTTT. Translated, it gives CSVAAGTNTEAFF.

The rearrangement links TRBV10-3 to TRBJ2-3; 16 bases fit TRBD2. Trimming removed 5 bases from V and 2 bases from J; junction bases left unmatched: 7. Germline V lookup: CDR1 ENHRY, CDR2 SYGVKD. The CDR3 covers 18 residues. This CDR3 is CAISPGTSGRGNTDTQYF. Written as DNA, the CDR3 is TGTGCCATCAGTCCCGGGACTAGCGGGAGGGGGAACACAGATACGCAGTATTTT.

Only a few counts were recorded for this clone. The chain has TRBV7-9 and TRBJ2-1; the D gene is possibly TRBD2 (5 bases). CDR3 length: 14 amino acids. V was cut by 11 bases and J by 0 bases, with 14 bases left in between. The germline gives CDR1 SEHNR, CDR2 FQNEAQ (reference sequence). This chain's CDR3 is CACKRAVSYNEQFF. The DNA for the CDR3 is TGTGCCTGCAAGAGGGCGGTCTCCTACAATGAGCAGTTCTTC.

The chain links TRBV21-1 to TRBJ2-3; the DNA was not compared with TRBD2, the D call given in the table. TRBV21-1 is deemed a pseudogene. The CDR3 spans 15 residues. In DNA, the CDR3 is TGTGCCAGCGTAGAAATAGCGGGGGGAACAGATACGCAGTATTTT. This translates into CASVEIAGGTDTQYF.

The chain carries TRBV28 and TRBJ1-5; D might be TRBD1 (5 bases). V was pared by 5 bases and J by 7 bases, with 21 bases between. The CDR3 loop spans 16 amino acids. Germline CDR1 MDHEN, CDR2 SYDVKM. The chain's CDR3 is CASSGGGILTGQPQHF. DNA of the CDR3: TGTGCCAGCAGTGGTGGGGGGATCCTTACTGGGCAGCCCCAGCATTTT.

The genes are TRBV11-3 and TRBJ2-5; TRBD1 might be the D (6 bases). Germline V gene data show CDR1 as SGHNT and CDR2 as YENEEA. The CDR3 sequence is 15 residues long. The ends were cut back, 5 bases at V and 2 bases at J, with 15 bases in the middle. CDR3 sequence (DNA): TGTGCCAGCAGCCCCCCCAGCAGGGGACAAGAGACCCAGTACTTC. This gives the protein CASSPPSRGQETQYF.

J is TRBJ1-2 and V is TRBV5-1, with a weak D call TRBD1 (6 bases). This CDR3 is 13 amino acids long. Trimming removed 4 bases at V and 3 bases at J, with 10 bases between. Germline V gives CDR1 SGHRS, CDR2 YFSETQ. The CDR3 loop reads CASSPDRYYGYTF. The CDR3 bases are TGCGCCAGCAGCCCTGACAGGTACTATGGCTACACCTTC.

The chain uses TRBV6-1 and TRBJ2-3; a possible D gene is TRBD2 (6 bases). Per germline, CDR1 MNHNS and CDR2 SASEGT. The ends were cut back, 3 bases at V and 2 bases at J, with 15 bases in the middle. The CDR3 totals 16 residues. CDR3 in DNA: TGTGCCAGCAGTGAGCGGAGGCGGGGCCCCACAGATACGCAGTATTTT. It codes for CASSERRRGPTDTQYF.

This clone was observed once. The chain recombines TRBV30 with TRBJ1-2, with 9 bases matching TRBD1. Germline CDR1 and CDR2: GTSNPN and SVGIG (reference sequence). V lost 1 base to trimming and J lost 4 bases; unmatched junction nucleotides: 1. This CDR3 comprises 13 residues. The CDR3 reads CAWSETGGYGYTF. DNA of the CDR3: TGTGCCTGGAGTGAGACAGGGGGCTATGGCTACACCTTC.

The chain joins TRBV27 to TRBJ1-1; D is perhaps TRBD1 (6 bases). In germline, CDR1 is MNHEY, CDR2 SMNVEV (reference sequence). The CDR3 is made up of 15 amino acids. V lost 4 bases to trimming and J lost 1 base, with 13 bases between them. The CDR3 DNA sequence: TGTGCCAGCAGTTGGGGGGGGCGCTCGAACACTGAAGCTTTCTTT. Its translation: CASSWGGRSNTEAFF.

The chain combines TRBV7-2 with TRBJ2-1; 12 nucleotides align to TRBD2. V gave up 8 bases and J gave up 0 bases; unmatched junction bases: 8. Germline V CDR1 and CDR2: SGHTA, FQGNSA. This CDR3 is 17 amino acids long. CDR3 coding DNA: TGTGCCAGCCGTCTAGCGGGAGGGCCCACCTCCTACAATGAGCAGTTCTTC. Protein sequence: CASRLAGGPTSYNEQFF.

The rearrangement joins TRBV7-2 to TRBJ1-2, with TRBD1 matching over 8 bases. Germline CDR1 SGHTA, CDR2 FQGNSA. Trimming at V came to 5 bases and at J to 4 bases, leaving 3 bases not matched to a gene. The CDR3 covers 13 residues. The CDR3: CASSPTGVYGYTF. CDR3 DNA sequence: TGTGCCAGCAGCCCGACAGGGGTCTATGGCTACACCTTC.